This T cell receptor (beta chain) was identified during a study of CD4+ T cells in melanoma. In germline, CDR1 is MNHEY, CDR2 SVGAGI. Unmatched junction bases numbered 8, after V lost 6 bases and J lost 7 bases. The CDR3 runs to 13 residues. Sequencing used immunoSEQ multiplex PCR; TCRdb keeps in-frame clones, though not all of them. The data contain more than 15,000 clones, 65% to 85% of them singletons. The sequence was collected from a human donor with melanoma. What was sequenced was cells from a culture (not recorded whether cultured in vitro). The V gene is TRBV6-5, the J gene TRBJ2-7, with TRBD1 identical over 8 bases. The CDR3 nucleotides read TGTGCCAGCAGGGATACAGGGGGTCGGGAGCAGTACTTC. It specifies CASRDTGGREQYF.